This T cell receptor beta chain was identified in a study of CDR3 diversity in severe acne. The table lists this clonotype with a count of one. A single record per CDR3 protein comes from TCRdb applying MiXCR to the PCR reads. The data show around 94,000 distinct CDR3 sequences, about half seen once. CDR1 and CDR2 (germline): DFQATT, SNEGSKA (reference sequence). The CDR3 extends over 12 amino acids. The clonotype was recovered from a male donor with acne. The chain carries TRBV20-1 and TRBJ2-1; 8 bases match TRBD1. Sequencing input: blood. The CDR3 spells CSADRGDNEQFF. For the CDR3, the DNA is TGCAGCGCAGACAGGGGAGACAATGAGCAGTTCTTC.